This is a list of T cell receptor beta chains from one sample in a study of identical twins. One entry per CDR3 protein, called by TCRdb with MiXCR from the 5' RACE reads. The sample carries approximately 1.8 million distinct CDR3 sequences, 32% recorded once. The sample consisted of cord blood. These receptors originate from a newborn girl in good health. Both conserved end residues are part of each CDR3. The order of the fields is D gene, J gene, clone size, V gene, CDR3 length, CDR3 DNA, CDR3 protein. A D gene is named only where the DNA matches it firmly. Clone size is shown for a subset of rows, as once, few, many or a class of expanded clone.

TRBD2 TRBJ2-5 . TRBV27 15 TGTGCCAGCACTCTTAGCGGGGGGGCGATTGAGACCCAGTACTTC CASTLSGGAIETQYF
TRBD2 TRBJ2-3 . TRBV5-1 17 TGCGCCAGCGAATTGGGGATTGTTAGCGGGGTCACAGATACGCAGTATTTT CASELGIVSGVTDTQYF
TRBD2 TRBJ2-3 . TRBV4-1 20 TGCGCCAGCAGCCAAGATCTGGCTAGCGGGGGGGCTAGGAGCACAGATACGCAGTATTTT CASSQDLASGGARSTDTQYF
. TRBJ1-4 . TRBV20-1 12 TGCAGTGCTAGCCCCTACGGTGAAAAACTGTTTTTT CSASPYGEKLFF
. TRBJ2-2 . TRBV12-3/TRBV12-4 14 TGTGCCAGCACCCCGGACAGTTACACCGGGGAGCTGTTTTTT CASTPDSYTGELFF
TRBD2 TRBJ2-3 few TRBV6-5 16 TGTGCCAGCAGGACCATGGGACTAGCGGGGGCTTATACGCAGTATTTT CASRTMGLAGAYTQYF
TRBD2 TRBJ2-1 . TRBV7-2 17 TGTGCCAGCAGCTTAGGTTCTAGCGGGAGAGTTCTGGGTGAGCAGTTCTTC CASSLGSSGRVLGEQFF
. TRBJ2-6 . TRBV20-1 15 TGCAGTGCTAGACAGCCACTATCTAGGGCCAACGTCCTGACTTTC CSARQPLSRANVLTF
. TRBJ2-1 few TRBV20-1 10 TGCAGTGCTAGACGGGAGAGGCAGTTCTTC CSARRERQFF
TRBD1 TRBJ2-7 few TRBV5-1 17 TGCGCCAGCAGAAGCCACCACGGGACAGGGGACCCCTACGAGCAGTACTTC CASRSHHGTGDPYEQYF
. TRBJ2-5 few TRBV12-5 14 TGTGCTAGTGGTTTGGGGCGGGGTCGGGAGACCCAGTACTTC CASGLGRGRETQYF
TRBD1 TRBJ2-4 few TRBV20-1 14 TGCAGTGCTAGAGGGGGGACAGGGGGTGGCATTCAGTACTTC CSARGGTGGGIQYF
. TRBJ1-2 . TRBV6-1 14 TGTGCCAGCAGCGACGACAATCCTAACTATGGCTACACCTTC CASSDDNPNYGYTF
. TRBJ2-7 few TRBV20-1 14 TGCAGTGCTACTATCCCGGGGCCAGGCTACGAGCAGTACTTC CSATIPGPGYEQYF
. TRBJ1-1 few TRBV9 14 TGTGCCAGCAGCGTAGATCTGGGGGGCACTGAAGCTTTCTTT CASSVDLGGTEAFF
. TRBJ2-7 few TRBV24-1 15 TGTGCCACCAGTGACACGTCCAGCGGAGGCTACGAGCAGTACTTC CATSDTSSGGYEQYF
. TRBJ2-7 . TRBV7-8 18 TGTGCCAGCAGCTTAGCGCTCCGGGAGACCAACTCCTACAATGAGCAGTACTTC CASSLALRETNSYNEQYF
TRBD1 TRBJ1-1 few TRBV4-1 15 TGCGCCAGCAGCCGGTTCACAGGGGCGAACACTGAAGCTTTCTTT CASSRFTGANTEAFF
. TRBJ2-7 . TRBV30 11 TGTGCCTGGAGTGGGGGGTACGAGCAGTACTTC CAWSGGYEQYF
. TRBJ2-1 few TRBV15 15 TGTGCCACCAGCAGGACCGGGCCAAAGGACAATGAGCAGTTCTTC CATSRTGPKDNEQFF
TRBD2 TRBJ2-1 many TRBV20-1 14 TGCAGTGCTAGAACTAGCGGGGCCTACAATGAGCAGTTCTTC CSARTSGAYNEQFF
. TRBJ2-5 . TRBV4-1 14 TGCGCCAGCAGCCAACGACTATACCAAGAGACCCAGTACTTC CASSQRLYQETQYF
TRBD2 TRBJ2-7 . TRBV20-1 17 TGCAGTGCTGGGGGGGGGACTAGCGTTTCTTCCTCCTACGAGCAGTACTTC CSAGGGTSVSSSYEQYF
. TRBJ2-7 many TRBV24-1 13 TGTGCCACCAGTGACCCTCGACTCCACGAGCAGTACTTC CATSDPRLHEQYF
TRBD2 TRBJ2-7 once TRBV5-1 16 TGCGCCAGCAGTTCTATAGCGGGAGTCCAACACAATGAGCAGTACTTC CASSSIAGVQHNEQYF
. TRBJ2-7 . TRBV5-6 15 TGTGCCAGCAGCTTGGGTCTGCGGAGCTCCTACGAGCAGTACTTC CASSLGLRSSYEQYF
. TRBJ1-5 few TRBV7-6 17 TGTGCCAGCAGCTTAAACTATCGGGTCTGGCGGCATCAGCCCCAGCATTTT CASSLNYRVWRHQPQHF
. TRBJ1-1 . TRBV2 14 TGTGCCAGCGGCTTAGGACGGTTGAACACTGAAGCTTTCTTT CASGLGRLNTEAFF
. TRBJ2-1 many TRBV29-1 10 TGCAGCGCCGGTAGGAATGAGCAGTTCTTC CSAGRNEQFF
TRBD1 TRBJ2-1 . TRBV5-1 17 TGCGCCAGCAGCTTGGAAGGGACAGATTGGACAGGAGAGACCCAGTTCTTC CASSLEGTDWTGETQFF
TRBD1 TRBJ2-1 few TRBV27 13 TGTGCCAGCAGTAGGACAGGGGGGGGAGAGCAGTTCTTC CASSRTGGGEQFF
. TRBJ2-3 few TRBV4-1 15 TGCGCCAGCAGCCAAGAACCTAGCCCCACAGATACGCAGTATTTT CASSQEPSPTDTQYF
TRBD2 TRBJ2-5 few TRBV29-1 12 TGCAGCTCAGCGGGAGTGGGGGAGACCCAGTACTTC CSSAGVGETQYF
TRBD2 TRBJ2-7 . TRBV7-9 15 TGTACCAGCAGCTTTGATCTAGCGGGATCCCACGAGCAGTACTTC CTSSFDLAGSHEQYF